This entry is about one T cell receptor (beta chain). What it recognizes is unknown. The data are from a study of T-cell memory formation after mild COVID-19. Points from the study as a whole: In second-wave clones peaking day 37, SARS-CoV-2 specificity remained unconfirmed. Chiefly within CM and EM were the contracting CD4+ clones; CD8+ ones were within EMRA.

The authors produced TCR alpha and TCR beta cDNA libraries with sample barcodes and UMIs by 5'RACE using constant-segment primers. TCRdb used MiXCR to reprocess the 5' RACE reads, holding one entry per CDR3 protein. The sample yields around 340,000 distinct CDR3 sequences, roughly 13% seen once. The CDR3 runs 15 residues. Germline-derived CDR1 and CDR2 are SGHDN and FVKESK. J was trimmed by 5 bases and V by 2 bases; bases with no gene match: 4. The sequenced sample consisted of PBMCs or a T cell subset sorted from them (not recorded which). The rearrangement uses TRBV14 and TRBJ2-1; 9 nucleotides align to TRBD2. The clonotype originates from a man younger than 30 who had mild COVID-19 (a few samples of this study predate the infection). Cell type and time point are not known. The DNA of the CDR3 is TGTGCCAGCAGCCAACTAGCGGGGCATAACAATGAGCAGTTCTTC. Protein sequence: CASSQLAGHNNEQFF. Full variable domain (outside the CDR3, taken from reference TRBV14 and TRBJ2-1): EAGVTQFPSHSVIEKGQTVTLRCDPISGHDNLYWYRRVMGKEIKFLLHFVKESKQDESGMPNNRFLAERTGGTYSTLKVQPAELEDSGVYFCASSQLAGHNNEQFFGPGTRLTVL.